This T cell receptor (beta chain) was retrieved from a study of T cell repertoires and HLA-DP antigens. Generated by immunoSEQ multiplex PCR, the TCRdb table keeps only in-frame clones and is missing some. Of around 90,000 clones in the sample, roughly nine tenths are singletons; the top ten hold around 1.7%. Trimming stripped 5 bases from V and 3 bases from J, with 10 bases between. The germline V gene encodes CDR1 SGHTA and CDR2 FQGNSA. The CDR3 is 13 amino acids. This clone was observed a few times. Its antigen is still unknown. The sample was CD4+ T cells from PBMCs. The chain links TRBV7-2 to TRBJ1-1; no reliable D call. This sequence was found in a man in his fifties in good health and CMV-seronegative. The CDR3 protein is CASSRDRYTEAFF. In DNA form, the CDR3 reads TGTGCCAGCAGCCGAGATCGTTACACTGAAGCTTTCTTT.